This entry concerns a single T cell receptor beta chain. Germline DNA was also extracted, while the blood RNA originated from unsorted whole blood. Patients had chronic HBV infection and were treatment-naive. Prior to the surgical procedure, about 4 milliliters of peripheral blood were collected. The entry originates in a study of tumor-infiltrating lymphocytes in primary liver carcinoma. The germline V and J ends were trimmed by 4 bases and 7 bases, with 15 bases remaining between them. Germline-derived CDR1 and CDR2 are SGHRS and YFSETQ. This CDR3 is 15 amino acids long. Reverse transcription of approximately 500 ng total RNA with a constant-region primer produced TCR beta cDNA. What produced the TCR beta libraries was three nested multiplex PCR rounds using slightly modified ARM-PCR. Amplification in the first two PCR rounds was performed using TRBV1-TRBV30 forward primers and a C-beta reverse primer for 10 cycles each. TCRdb recomputed calls from the multiplex PCR reads with MiXCR, one row per CDR3 protein. Of 150,000 to 200,000 distinct CDR3 sequences in the sample, 60% were seen once.

The receptor was isolated from a man aged 35 to 55 with primary liver carcinoma and hepatitis B virus infection. The sequenced material came from peripheral blood. This chain links TRBV5-1 with TRBJ1-6, with a weak D call TRBD1 (5 bases). The CDR3 reads CASSLSGTPNSPLHF. DNA of the CDR3: TGCGCCAGCAGCCTTTCCGGGACCCCCAATTCACCCCTCCACTTT.